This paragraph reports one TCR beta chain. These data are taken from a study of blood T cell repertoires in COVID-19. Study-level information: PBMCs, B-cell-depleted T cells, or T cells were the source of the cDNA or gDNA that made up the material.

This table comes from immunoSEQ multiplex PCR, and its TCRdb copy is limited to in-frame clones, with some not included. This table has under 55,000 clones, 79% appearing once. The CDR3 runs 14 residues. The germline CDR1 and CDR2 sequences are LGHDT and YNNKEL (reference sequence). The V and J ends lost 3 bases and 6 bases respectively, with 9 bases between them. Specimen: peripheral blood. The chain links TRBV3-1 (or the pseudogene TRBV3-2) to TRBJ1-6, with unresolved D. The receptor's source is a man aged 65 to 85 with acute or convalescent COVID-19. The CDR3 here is CASSQREANSPLHF. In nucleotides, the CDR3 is TGTGCCAGCAGCCAGCGGGAGGCTAATTCACCCCTCCACTTT.